The rows below give T cell receptor beta chains drawn from one sample of a study of cytomegalovirus exposure and HLA in healthy donors. This table comes from immunoSEQ multiplex PCR, and its TCRdb copy is limited to in-frame clones, with some not included. Among about 85,000 clones listed, nearly 80% were seen once. The sequencing sample was made of PBMCs. These receptors all come from a woman in her 50s in good health and CMV-seropositive. CDR3s include the opening cysteine and the closing phenylalanine or tryptophan. A D gene is named only where the DNA matches it firmly. Only part of the rows carry a size: once, few, many, or a class if the clone is expanded.

few - TRBJ2-1 TRBV29-1 CSVERVGAYNEQFF TGCAGCGTTGAGCGAGTTGGAGCTTACAATGAGCAGTTCTTC
- - TRBJ2-2 TRBV11-2 CASSPGLRNTGELFF TGTGCCAGCAGCCCGGGACTGAGGAACACCGGGGAGCTGTTTTTT
once - TRBJ2-2 TRBV7-3 CASTPGVGTGELFF TGTGCCAGCACTCCGGGGGTGGGGACCGGGGAGCTGTTTTTT
- TRBD2 TRBJ2-2 TRBV9 CASSVSGSPSGELFF TGTGCCAGCAGCGTAAGCGGGAGTCCCTCCGGGGAGCTGTTTTTT
- - TRBJ2-1 TRBV5-1 CASSLLAGRRNEQFF TGCGCCAGCAGCTTGCTGGCGGGCAGGAGGAATGAGCAGTTCTTC
once - TRBJ1-5 TRBV7-9 CASSLAPTDQPQHF TGTGCCAGCAGCTTAGCGCCTACAGATCAGCCCCAGCATTTT
- - TRBJ2-3 TRBV19 CASTTGMGWDTQYF TGTGCCAGTACCACAGGGATGGGGTGGGATACGCAGTATTTT
- - TRBJ1-1 TRBV7-9 CASQKGLPNAEAFF TGTGCCAGCCAAAAGGGACTACCGAACGCTGAAGCTTTCTTT
- - TRBJ1-1 TRBV21-1 CASSKVPGNTEAFF TGTGCCAGCAGCAAAGTACCCGGGAACACTGAAGCTTTCTTT
- TRBD1 TRBJ1-5 TRBV7-2 CASSLGTGIGHQPQHF TGTGCCAGCAGCTTAGGGACAGGGATCGGCCATCAGCCCCAGCATTTT
- - TRBJ2-7 TRBV30 CAWSVGGVEQYF TGTGCCTGGAGTGTAGGGGGGGTCGAGCAGTACTTC
- TRBD2 TRBJ2-5 TRBV30 CAWSPSGGFGRETQYF TGTGCCTGGAGTCCTAGCGGGGGTTTCGGGCGAGAGACCCAGTACTTC
- - TRBJ1-2 TRBV27 CASSLGAGEIYGYTF TGTGCCAGCAGTTTAGGGGCAGGGGAGATCTATGGCTACACCTTC
- TRBD2 TRBJ2-3 TRBV6-5 CASSYFLAGSDTQYF TGTGCCAGCAGTTACTTCCTAGCGGGTTCAGATACGCAGTATTTT
few - TRBJ2-5 TRBV6-1 CASERRQETQYF TGTGCCAGCGAGAGGAGGCAAGAGACCCAGTACTTC
- - TRBJ1-1 TRBV11-1 CASSLGNGQGETEAFF TGTGCCAGCAGCTTAGGGAACGGGCAGGGCGAGACTGAAGCTTTCTTT
- - TRBJ1-1 TRBV7-6 CASSLLAQGGTEAFF TGTGCCAGCAGCTTATTAGCCCAAGGGGGAACTGAAGCTTTCTTT
- - TRBJ1-2 TRBV21-1 CASSFDRARNYGYTF TGTGCCAGCAGTTTTGACAGGGCACGGAACTATGGCTACACCTTC
- TRBD2 TRBJ2-5 TRBV7-9 CASRPGLAGGHETQYF TGTGCCAGCAGACCCGGACTAGCGGGGGGGCACGAGACCCAGTACTTC
- - TRBJ1-1 TRBV18 CASSPFSEGTEAFF TGTGCCAGCTCACCTTTTTCGGAGGGAACTGAAGCTTTCTTT
- TRBD1 TRBJ1-4 TRBV15 CATSRDPAGGGEKLFF TGTGCCACCAGCAGAGATCCGGCAGGGGGAGGTGAAAAACTGTTTTTT
- - TRBJ1-2 TRBV7-3 CASSRSLDEGYGYTF TGTGCCAGCAGCCGTTCCTTGGACGAGGGATATGGCTACACCTTC
once TRBD1 TRBJ1-1 TRBV5-4 CASSLGGTGGLSTEAFF TGTGCCAGCAGCTTGGGAGGGACAGGGGGCTTAAGCACTGAAGCTTTCTTT
- - TRBJ2-1 TRBV2 CASRDGISSSSYNEQFF TGTGCCAGCAGGGACGGGATCTCCTCCAGCTCCTACAATGAGCAGTTCTTC
- TRBD2 TRBJ2-1 TRBV5-6 CASGRDPNEQFF TGTGCCAGCGGGAGGGATCCTAATGAGCAGTTCTTC
once TRBD1 TRBJ2-2 TRBV9 CASSETGGAAGELFF TGTGCCAGCAGCGAGACAGGGGGAGCGGCCGGGGAGCTGTTTTTT
few - TRBJ1-3 TRBV5-1 CASSVWTAPGNTIYF TGCGCCAGCAGCGTATGGACAGCCCCTGGAAACACCATATATTTT
few - TRBJ1-4 TRBV4-1 CASSLSRGNNEKLFF TGCGCCAGCAGCCTGAGTAGGGGAAATAATGAAAAACTGTTTTTT
few - TRBJ1-1 TRBV11-3 CASSLDISNAFF TGTGCCAGCAGCTTAGATATCAGTAACGCTTTCTTT
once - TRBJ2-2 TRBV6-1 CASKQGPSSTGELFF TGTGCCAGCAAGCAGGGTCCCTCATCCACCGGGGAGCTGTTTTTT
- - TRBJ2-1 TRBV27 CASRHVTAYNEQFF TGTGCCAGCAGACATGTGACAGCCTACAATGAGCAGTTCTTC
once - TRBJ2-3 TRBV30 CAWSPDRYTQYF TGTGCCTGGAGTCCGGACAGATATACGCAGTATTTT
- - TRBJ2-1 TRBV29-1 CSVELPVSYYGQFF TGCAGCGTTGAACTCCCAGTTAGCTATTATGGCCAGTTCTTC
- - TRBJ1-2 TRBV5-5 CASSLVRGYGYTF TGTGCCAGCAGCTTGGTGCGGGGCTATGGCTACACCTTC
- - TRBJ1-4 TRBV5-1 CASSSRGREKLFF TGCGCCAGCAGCTCCAGGGGACGTGAAAAACTGTTTTTT